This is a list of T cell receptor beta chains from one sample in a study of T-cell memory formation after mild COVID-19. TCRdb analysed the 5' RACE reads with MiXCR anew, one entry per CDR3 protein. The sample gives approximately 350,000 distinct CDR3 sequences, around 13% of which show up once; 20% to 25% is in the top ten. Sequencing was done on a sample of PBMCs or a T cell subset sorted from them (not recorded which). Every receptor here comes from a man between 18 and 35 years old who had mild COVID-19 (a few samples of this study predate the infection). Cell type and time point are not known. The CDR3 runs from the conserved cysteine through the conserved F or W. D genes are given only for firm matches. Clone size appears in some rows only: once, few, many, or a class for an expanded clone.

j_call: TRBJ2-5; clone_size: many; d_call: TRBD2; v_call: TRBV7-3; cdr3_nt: TGTGCCAGCAGCTATCCGGGACTAGCGACTTCCTTGCAGACCCAGTACTTC; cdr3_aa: CASSYPGLATSLQTQYF
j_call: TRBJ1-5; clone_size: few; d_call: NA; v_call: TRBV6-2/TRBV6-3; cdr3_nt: TGTGCCAGCAGTTACTCGATAATATGGGATGGGAGCAATCAGCCCCAGCATTTT; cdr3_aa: CASSYSIIWDGSNQPQHF
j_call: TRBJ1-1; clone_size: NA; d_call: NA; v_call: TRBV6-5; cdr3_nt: TGTGCCAGCAGTTACGGAAGGGGAGACACTGAAGCTTTCTTT; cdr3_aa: CASSYGRGDTEAFF
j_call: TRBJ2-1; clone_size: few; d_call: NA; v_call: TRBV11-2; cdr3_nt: TGTGCCAGCAGCCCCCCAGGCAGAGGGGGGACCTACAATGAGCAGTTCTTC; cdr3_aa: CASSPPGRGGTYNEQFF
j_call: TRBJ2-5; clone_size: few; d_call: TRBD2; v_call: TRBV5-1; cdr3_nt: TGCGCCAGCCGGGGGGGCCCGGAGGAGACCCAGTACTTC; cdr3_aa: CASRGGPEETQYF
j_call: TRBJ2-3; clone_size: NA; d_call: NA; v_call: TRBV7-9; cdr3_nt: TGTGCCAGCAGCTTATCGGGGCCAGATACGCAGTATTTT; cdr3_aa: CASSLSGPDTQYF
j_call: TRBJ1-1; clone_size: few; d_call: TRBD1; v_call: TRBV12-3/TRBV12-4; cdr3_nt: TGTGCCAGCGCAGGGGGAATAGCTTTCTTT; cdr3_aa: CASAGGIAFF
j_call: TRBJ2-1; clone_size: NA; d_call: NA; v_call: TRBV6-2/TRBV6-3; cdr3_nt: TGTGCCAGCAGGCCGCCGAGCTCCTACAATGAGCAGTTCTTC; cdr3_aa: CASRPPSSYNEQFF
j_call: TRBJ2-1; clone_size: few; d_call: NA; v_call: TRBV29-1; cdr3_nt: TGCAGCGTGGGCCGGCTACATGAGCAGTTCTTC; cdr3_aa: CSVGRLHEQFF
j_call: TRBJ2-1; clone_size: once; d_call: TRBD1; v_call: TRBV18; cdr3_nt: TGTGCCAGCTCGCATGACAGGGTTCCCTACAATGAGCAGTTCTTC; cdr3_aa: CASSHDRVPYNEQFF
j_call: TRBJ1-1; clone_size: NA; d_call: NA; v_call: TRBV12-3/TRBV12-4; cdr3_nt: TGTGCCAGCAATCCCACAGGGTTCAACACTGAAGCTTTCTTT; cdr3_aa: CASNPTGFNTEAFF
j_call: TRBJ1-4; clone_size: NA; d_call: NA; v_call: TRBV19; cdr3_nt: TGTGCCAGTACTTCGCACGGCGAAAAACTGTTTTTT; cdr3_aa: CASTSHGEKLFF
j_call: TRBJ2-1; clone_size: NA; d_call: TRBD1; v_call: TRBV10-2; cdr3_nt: TGCGCCACCCTGACAGGGTCGGGCAATGAGCAGTTCTTC; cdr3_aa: CATLTGSGNEQFF
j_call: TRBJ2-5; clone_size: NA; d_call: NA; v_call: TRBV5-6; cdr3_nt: TGTGCCAGCAGCTTGGTTCTCCAAGAGACCCAGTACTTC; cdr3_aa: CASSLVLQETQYF
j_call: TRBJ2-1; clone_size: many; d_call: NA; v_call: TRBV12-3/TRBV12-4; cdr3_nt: TGTGCCAGCAGTTTGTGGGGCCCTAAAGACAATGAGCAGTTCTTC; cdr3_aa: CASSLWGPKDNEQFF
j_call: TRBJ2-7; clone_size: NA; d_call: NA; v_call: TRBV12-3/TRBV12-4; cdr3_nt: TGTGCCAGCAGTCTGTGGGGGGGCTTCGAGCAGTACTTC; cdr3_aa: CASSLWGGFEQYF
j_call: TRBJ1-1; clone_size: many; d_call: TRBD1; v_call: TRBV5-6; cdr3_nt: TGTGCCAGCAGCTGGGGACAGGGTTGGACTGAAGCTTTCTTT; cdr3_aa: CASSWGQGWTEAFF
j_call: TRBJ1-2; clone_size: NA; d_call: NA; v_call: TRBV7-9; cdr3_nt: TGTGCCAGCTGGGGGTTCTATGGCTACACCTTC; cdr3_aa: CASWGFYGYTF
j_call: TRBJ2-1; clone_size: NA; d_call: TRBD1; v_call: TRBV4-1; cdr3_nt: TGCGCCAGCAGCCCTCCGGGACAGGGGTACAATGAGCAGTTCTTC; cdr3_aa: CASSPPGQGYNEQFF
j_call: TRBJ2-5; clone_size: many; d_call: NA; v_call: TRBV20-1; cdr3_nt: TGCAGTGCTAGAGTCCAAGAGACCCAGTACTTC; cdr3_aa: CSARVQETQYF
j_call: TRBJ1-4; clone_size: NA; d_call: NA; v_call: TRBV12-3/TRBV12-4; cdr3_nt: TGTGCCAGCAGTCCCCGGACGCGAATAAAACTGTTTTTT; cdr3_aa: CASSPRTRIKLFF
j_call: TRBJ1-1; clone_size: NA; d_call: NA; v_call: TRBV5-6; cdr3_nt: TGTGCCAGCAGCTGGAGTCTTTCTGAAGCTTTCTTT; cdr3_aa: CASSWSLSEAFF
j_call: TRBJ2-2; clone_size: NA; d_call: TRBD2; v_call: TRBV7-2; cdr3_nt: TGTGCCAGCAGCTTACGTAGTGGAGCGGGGTATACCGGGGAGCTGTTTTTT; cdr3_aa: CASSLRSGAGYTGELFF
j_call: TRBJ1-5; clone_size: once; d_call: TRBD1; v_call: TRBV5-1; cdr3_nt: TGCGCCAGCAGCTTGGCAGGGGGAGCTCAGCCCCAGCATTTT; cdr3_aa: CASSLAGGAQPQHF
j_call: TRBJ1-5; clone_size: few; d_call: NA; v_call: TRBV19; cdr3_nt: TGTGCCAGTAGTATCGCAGGGGCGCAGCATTTT; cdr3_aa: CASSIAGAQHF
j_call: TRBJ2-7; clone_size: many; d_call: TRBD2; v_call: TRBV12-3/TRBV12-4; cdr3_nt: TGTGCCAGCAGCCAGATTAGCGGGGGGGCTGGTGAGCAGTACTTC; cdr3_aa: CASSQISGGAGEQYF
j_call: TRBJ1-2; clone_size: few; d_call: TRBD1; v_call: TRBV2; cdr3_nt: TGTGCCAGCAGGAGGCCCGGACAGGGGGCCATCGATGGCTACACCTTC; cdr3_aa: CASRRPGQGAIDGYTF
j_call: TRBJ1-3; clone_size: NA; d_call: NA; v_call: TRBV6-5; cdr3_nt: TGTGCCAGCAGTTATCTTTCTGGAAACACCATATATTTT; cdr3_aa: CASSYLSGNTIYF
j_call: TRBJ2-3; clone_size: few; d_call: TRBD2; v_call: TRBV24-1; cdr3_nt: TGTGCCACCAGTGATTTTCTAGCGGGGGTTGCAGATACGCAGTATTTT; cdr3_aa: CATSDFLAGVADTQYF
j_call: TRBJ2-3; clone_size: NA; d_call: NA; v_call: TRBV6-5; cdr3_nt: TGTGCCAGCAGTTACAGAGGGAAAGGGACAGATACGCAGTATTTT; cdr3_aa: CASSYRGKGTDTQYF
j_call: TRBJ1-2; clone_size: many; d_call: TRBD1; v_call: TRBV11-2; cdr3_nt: TGTGCCAGCAGCGGCAGGGGGCGAAACTATGGCTACACCTTC; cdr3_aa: CASSGRGRNYGYTF
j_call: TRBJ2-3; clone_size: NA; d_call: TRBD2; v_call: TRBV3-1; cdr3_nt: TGTGCCAGCAGCCAAGCTGGGACTAGCGGGGATAGCACAGATACGCAGTATTTT; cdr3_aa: CASSQAGTSGDSTDTQYF
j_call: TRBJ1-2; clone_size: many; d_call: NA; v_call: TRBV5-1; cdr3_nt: TGCGCCAGCAGCTTGGAACAGGGCTATGGCTACACCTTC; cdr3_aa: CASSLEQGYGYTF
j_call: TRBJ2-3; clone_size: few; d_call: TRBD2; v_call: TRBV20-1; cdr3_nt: TGCAGTGCTCCGGGGACTAGCGGTTTCACAGATACGCAGTATTTT; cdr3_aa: CSAPGTSGFTDTQYF
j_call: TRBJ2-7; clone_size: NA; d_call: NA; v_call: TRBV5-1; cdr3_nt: TGCGCCAGCAGCCGCCGGGACACGATCCACGAGCAGTACTTC; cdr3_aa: CASSRRDTIHEQYF
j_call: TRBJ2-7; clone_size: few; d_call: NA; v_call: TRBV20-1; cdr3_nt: TGCAGTGCGAGAAACAGGGCAGCTTACTACGAGCAGTACTTC; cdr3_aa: CSARNRAAYYEQYF
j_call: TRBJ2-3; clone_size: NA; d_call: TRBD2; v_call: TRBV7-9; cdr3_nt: TGTGCCAGCAGCCAAGGGACTAGCCTAGCAGATACGCAGTATTTT; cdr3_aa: CASSQGTSLADTQYF
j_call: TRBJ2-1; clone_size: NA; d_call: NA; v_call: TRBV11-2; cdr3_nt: TGTGCCAGCAGCCCGGCAGGGGAGGCGTCCTACAATGAGCAGTTCTTC; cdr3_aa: CASSPAGEASYNEQFF
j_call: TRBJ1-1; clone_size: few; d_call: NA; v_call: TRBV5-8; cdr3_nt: TGTGCCAGCAGCCTGCTGGGGGTGGGGACTGAAGCTTTCTTT; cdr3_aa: CASSLLGVGTEAFF
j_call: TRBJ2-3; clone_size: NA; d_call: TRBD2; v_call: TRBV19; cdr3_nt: TGTGTTTATAGCGGACTAGCGGAACTTTGGGATACGCAGTATTTT; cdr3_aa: CVYSGLAELWDTQYF
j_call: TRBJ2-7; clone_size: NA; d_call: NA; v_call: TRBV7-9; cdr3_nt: TGTGCCAGCAGCTTAGAAGGGACCGAGCAGTACTTC; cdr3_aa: CASSLEGTEQYF
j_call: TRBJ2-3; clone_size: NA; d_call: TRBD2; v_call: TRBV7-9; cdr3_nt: TGTGCCAGCAGCTTATCCCGCGGGGGGCCCACCACAGATACGCAGTATTTT; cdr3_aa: CASSLSRGGPTTDTQYF
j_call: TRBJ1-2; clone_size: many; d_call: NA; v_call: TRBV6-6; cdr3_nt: TGTGCCAGCAGTGACGATACGTATGGCTACACCTTC; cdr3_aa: CASSDDTYGYTF
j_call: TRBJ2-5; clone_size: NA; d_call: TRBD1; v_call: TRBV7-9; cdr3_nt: TGTGCCAGCAGTTCTTCATTTGGGACAGGGGTAACTCAAGAGACCCAGTACTTC; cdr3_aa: CASSSSFGTGVTQETQYF
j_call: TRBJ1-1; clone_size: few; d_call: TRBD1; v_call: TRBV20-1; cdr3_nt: TGCAGTGCCGACCAATGGGGAGGGGGCGACATGATGAACACTGAAGCTTTCTTT; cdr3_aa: CSADQWGGGDMMNTEAFF
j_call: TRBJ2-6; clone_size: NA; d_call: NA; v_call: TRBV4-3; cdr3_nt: TGCGCCAGCAGCAGGGACCCCGGGGCCAACGTCCTGACTTTC; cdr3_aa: CASSRDPGANVLTF
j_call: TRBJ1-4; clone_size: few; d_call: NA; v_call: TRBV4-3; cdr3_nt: TGCGCCAGCAGCCAAGGTGGCAGGGAACATGAAAAACTGTTTTTT; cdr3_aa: CASSQGGREHEKLFF
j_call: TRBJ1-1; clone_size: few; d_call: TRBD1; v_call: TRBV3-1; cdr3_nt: TGTGCCAGCGGGGACAGGGGCCCTGAAGCTTTCTTT; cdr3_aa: CASGDRGPEAFF
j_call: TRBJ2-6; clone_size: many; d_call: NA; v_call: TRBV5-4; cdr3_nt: TGTGCCAGCAGCCCGCGAAGCTCTGGGGCCAACGTCCTGACTTTC; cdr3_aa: CASSPRSSGANVLTF